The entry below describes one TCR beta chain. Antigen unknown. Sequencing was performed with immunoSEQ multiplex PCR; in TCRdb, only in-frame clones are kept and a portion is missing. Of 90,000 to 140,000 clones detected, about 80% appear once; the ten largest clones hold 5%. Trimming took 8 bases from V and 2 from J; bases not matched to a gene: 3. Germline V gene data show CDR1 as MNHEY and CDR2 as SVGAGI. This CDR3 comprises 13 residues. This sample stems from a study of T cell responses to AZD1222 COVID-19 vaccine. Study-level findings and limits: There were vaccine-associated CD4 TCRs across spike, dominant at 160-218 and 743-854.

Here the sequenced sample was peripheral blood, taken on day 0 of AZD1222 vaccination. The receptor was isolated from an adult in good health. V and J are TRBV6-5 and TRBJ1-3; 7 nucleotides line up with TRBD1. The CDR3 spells CASQRGPGNTIYF. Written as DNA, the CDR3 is TGTGCCAGCCAGAGGGGGCCTGGAAACACCATATATTTT.